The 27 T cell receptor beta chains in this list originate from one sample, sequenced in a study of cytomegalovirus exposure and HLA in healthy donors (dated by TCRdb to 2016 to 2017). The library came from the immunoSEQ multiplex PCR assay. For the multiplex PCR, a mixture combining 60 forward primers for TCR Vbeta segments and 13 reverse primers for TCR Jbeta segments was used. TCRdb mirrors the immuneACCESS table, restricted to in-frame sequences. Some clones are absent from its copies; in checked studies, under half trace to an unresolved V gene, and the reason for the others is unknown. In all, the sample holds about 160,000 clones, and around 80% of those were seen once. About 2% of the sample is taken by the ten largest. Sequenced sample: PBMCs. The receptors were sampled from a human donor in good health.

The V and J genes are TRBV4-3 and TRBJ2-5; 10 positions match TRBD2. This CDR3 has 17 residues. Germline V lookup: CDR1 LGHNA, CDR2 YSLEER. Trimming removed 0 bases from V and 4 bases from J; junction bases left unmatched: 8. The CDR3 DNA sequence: TGCGCCAGCAGCCAAGAGGGTAGCGGGGGGCAGGGAGAGACCCAGTACTTC. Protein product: CASSQEGSGGQGETQYF.

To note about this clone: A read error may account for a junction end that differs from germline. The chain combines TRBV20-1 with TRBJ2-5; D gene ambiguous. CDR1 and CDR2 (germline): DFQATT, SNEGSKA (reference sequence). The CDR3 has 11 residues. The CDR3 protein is CSARDFGPQYF. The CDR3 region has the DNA TGCAGTGCTAGAGATTTTGGCCCCCAATACTTC.

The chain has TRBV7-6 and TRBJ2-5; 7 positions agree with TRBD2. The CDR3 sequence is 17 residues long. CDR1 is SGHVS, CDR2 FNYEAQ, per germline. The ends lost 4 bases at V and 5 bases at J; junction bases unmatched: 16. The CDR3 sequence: CASSSREDKGVGETQYF. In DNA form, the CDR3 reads TGTGCCAGCAGCTCCCGGGAGGACAAGGGCGTGGGGGAGACCCAGTACTTC.

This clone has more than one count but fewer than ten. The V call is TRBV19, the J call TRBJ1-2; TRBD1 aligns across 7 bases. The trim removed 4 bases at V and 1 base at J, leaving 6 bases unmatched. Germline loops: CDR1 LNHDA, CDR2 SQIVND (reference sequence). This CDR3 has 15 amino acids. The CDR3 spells CASSTYRGFNYGYTF. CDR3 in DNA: TGTGCCAGTAGTACATACAGGGGCTTTAACTATGGCTACACCTTC.

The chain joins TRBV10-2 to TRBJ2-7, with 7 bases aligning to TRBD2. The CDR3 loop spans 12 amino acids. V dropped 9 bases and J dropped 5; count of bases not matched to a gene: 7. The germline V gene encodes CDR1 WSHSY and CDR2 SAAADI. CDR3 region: CASMGRVNEQYF. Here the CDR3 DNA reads TGCGCCAGTATGGGGAGGGTTAACGAGCAGTACTTC.

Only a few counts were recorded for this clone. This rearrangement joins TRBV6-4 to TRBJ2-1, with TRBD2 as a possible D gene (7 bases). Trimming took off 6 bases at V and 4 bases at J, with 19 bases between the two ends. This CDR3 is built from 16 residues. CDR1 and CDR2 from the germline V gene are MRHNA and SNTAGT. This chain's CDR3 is CASSPTAGAGYNEQFF. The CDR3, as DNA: TGTGCCAGCAGCCCCACCGCGGGGGCGGGATACAATGAGCAGTTCTTC.

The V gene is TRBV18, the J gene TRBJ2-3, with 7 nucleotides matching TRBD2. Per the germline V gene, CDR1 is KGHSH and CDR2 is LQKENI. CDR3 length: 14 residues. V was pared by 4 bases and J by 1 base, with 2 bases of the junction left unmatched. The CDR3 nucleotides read TGTGCCAGCTCACGAGGGAGGGGCACAGATACGCAGTATTTT. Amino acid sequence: CASSRGRGTDTQYF.

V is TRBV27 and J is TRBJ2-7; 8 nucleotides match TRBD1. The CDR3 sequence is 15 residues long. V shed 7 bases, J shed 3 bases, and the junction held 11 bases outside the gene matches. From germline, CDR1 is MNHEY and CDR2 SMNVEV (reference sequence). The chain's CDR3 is CASKLFGTGDYEQYF. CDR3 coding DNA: TGTGCCAGCAAATTATTTGGGACAGGAGACTACGAGCAGTACTTC.

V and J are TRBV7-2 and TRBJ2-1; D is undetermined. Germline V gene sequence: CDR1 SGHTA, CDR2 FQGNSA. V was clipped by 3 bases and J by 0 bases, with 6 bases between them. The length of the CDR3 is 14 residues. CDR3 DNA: TGTGCCAGCAGCTTTCCCAACTCCTACAATGAGCAGTTCTTC. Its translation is CASSFPNSYNEQFF.

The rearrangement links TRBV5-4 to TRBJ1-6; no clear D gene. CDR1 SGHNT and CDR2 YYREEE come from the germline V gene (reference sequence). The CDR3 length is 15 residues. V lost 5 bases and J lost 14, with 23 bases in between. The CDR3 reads CASSSYPAGPNTLHF. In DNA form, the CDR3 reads TGTGCCAGCAGTTCCTATCCAGCGGGCCCGAACACCCTCCACTTT.

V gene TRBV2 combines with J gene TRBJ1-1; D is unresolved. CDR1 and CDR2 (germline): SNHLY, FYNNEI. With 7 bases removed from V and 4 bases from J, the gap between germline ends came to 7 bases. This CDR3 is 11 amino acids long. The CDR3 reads CASNTRTEAFF. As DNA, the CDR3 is TGTGCCAGCAACACCCGCACTGAAGCTTTCTTT.

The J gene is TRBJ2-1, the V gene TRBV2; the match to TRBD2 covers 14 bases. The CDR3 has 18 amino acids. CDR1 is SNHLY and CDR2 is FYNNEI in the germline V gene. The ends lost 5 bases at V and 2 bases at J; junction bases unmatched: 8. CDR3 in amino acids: CASSWTSGGSLAYNEQFF. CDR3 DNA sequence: TGTGCCAGCAGTTGGACTAGCGGGGGGTCCCTCGCCTACAATGAGCAGTTCTTC.

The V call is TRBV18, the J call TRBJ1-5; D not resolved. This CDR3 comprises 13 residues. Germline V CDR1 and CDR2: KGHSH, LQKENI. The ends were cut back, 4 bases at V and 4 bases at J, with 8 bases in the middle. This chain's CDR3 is CASSHDGNQPQHF. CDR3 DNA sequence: TGTGCCAGCTCACACGACGGGAATCAGCCCCAGCATTTT.

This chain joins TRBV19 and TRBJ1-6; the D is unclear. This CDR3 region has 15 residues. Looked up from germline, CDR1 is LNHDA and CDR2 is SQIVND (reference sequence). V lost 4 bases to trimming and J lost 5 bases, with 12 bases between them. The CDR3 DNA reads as TGTGCCAGTAGTACCCGGGAGAGAAATAATTCACCCCTCCACTTT. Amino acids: CASSTRERNNSPLHF. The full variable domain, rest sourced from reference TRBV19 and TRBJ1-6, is DGGITQSPKYLFRKEGQNVTLSCEQNLNHDAMYWYRQDPGQGLRLIYYSQIVNDFQKGDIAEGYSVSREKKESFPLTVTSAQKNPTAFYLCASSTRERNNSPLHFGNGTRLTVT.

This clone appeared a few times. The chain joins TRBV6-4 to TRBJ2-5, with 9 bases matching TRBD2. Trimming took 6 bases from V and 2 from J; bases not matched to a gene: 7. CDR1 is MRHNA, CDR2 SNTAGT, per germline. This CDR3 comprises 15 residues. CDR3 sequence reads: CASSPLAGRQETQYF. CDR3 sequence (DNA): TGTGCCAGCAGCCCGCTAGCGGGGAGACAAGAGACCCAGTACTTC.

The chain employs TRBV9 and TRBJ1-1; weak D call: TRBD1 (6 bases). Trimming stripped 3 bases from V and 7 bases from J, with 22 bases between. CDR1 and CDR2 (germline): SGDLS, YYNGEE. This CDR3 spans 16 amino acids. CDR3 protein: CASSAGGGMGDHEAFF. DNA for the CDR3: TGTGCCAGCAGCGCGGGGGGGGGCATGGGGGATCATGAAGCTTTCTTT.

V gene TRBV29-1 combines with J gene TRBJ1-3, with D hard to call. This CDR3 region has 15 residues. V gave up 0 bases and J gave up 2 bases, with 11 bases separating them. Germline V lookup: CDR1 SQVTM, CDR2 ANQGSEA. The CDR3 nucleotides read TGCAGCGTTGAAGATCCTGAGAGGGCTGGAAACACCATATATTTT. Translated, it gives CSVEDPERAGNTIYF.

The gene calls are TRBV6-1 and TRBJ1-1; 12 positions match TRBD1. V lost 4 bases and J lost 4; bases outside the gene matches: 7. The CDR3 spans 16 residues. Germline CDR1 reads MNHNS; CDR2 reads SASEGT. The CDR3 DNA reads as TGTGCCAGCAGTGCTGGGACAGGGGGCTGGATCACTGAAGCTTTCTTT. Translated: CASSAGTGGWITEAFF.

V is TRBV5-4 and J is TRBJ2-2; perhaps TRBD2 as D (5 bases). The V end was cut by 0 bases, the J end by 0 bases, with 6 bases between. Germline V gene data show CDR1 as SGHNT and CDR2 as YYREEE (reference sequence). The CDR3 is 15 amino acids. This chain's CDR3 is CASSLGTANTGELFF. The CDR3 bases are TGTGCCAGCAGCTTGGGGACTGCGAACACCGGGGAGCTGTTTTTT.

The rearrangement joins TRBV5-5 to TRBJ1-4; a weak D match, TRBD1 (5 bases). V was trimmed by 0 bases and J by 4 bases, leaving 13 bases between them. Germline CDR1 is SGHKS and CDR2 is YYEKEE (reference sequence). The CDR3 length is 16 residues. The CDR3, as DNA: TGTGCCAGCAGCTTGGTTCAGGGAAACCTTAATGAAAAACTGTTTTTT. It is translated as CASSLVQGNLNEKLFF.

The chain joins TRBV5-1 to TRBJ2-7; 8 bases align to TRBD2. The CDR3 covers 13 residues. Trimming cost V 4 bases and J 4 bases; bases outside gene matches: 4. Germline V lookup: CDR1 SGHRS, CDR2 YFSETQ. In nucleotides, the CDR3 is TGCGCCAGCAGCCAGGGACTAGGGTACGAGCAGTACTTC. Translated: CASSQGLGYEQYF.

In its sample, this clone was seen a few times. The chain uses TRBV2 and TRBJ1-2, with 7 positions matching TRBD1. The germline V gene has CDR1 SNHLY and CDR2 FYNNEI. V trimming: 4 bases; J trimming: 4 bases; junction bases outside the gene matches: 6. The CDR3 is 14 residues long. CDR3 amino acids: CASSGPQGSYGYTF. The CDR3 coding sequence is TGTGCCAGCAGTGGACCACAGGGGAGCTATGGCTACACCTTC.

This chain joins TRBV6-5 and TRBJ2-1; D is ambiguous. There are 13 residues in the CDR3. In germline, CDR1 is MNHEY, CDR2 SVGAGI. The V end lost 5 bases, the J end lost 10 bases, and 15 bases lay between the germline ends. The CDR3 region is CASSPTTATEQFF. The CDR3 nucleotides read TGTGCCAGCAGTCCCACGACGGCGACAGAGCAGTTCTTC.

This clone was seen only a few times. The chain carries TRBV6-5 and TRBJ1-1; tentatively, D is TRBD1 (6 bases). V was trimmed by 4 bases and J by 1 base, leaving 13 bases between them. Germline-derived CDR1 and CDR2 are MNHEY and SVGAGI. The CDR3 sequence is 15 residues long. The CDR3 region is CASSFGQSSNTEAFF. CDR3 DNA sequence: TGTGCCAGCAGTTTTGGACAGAGCTCGAACACTGAAGCTTTCTTT.

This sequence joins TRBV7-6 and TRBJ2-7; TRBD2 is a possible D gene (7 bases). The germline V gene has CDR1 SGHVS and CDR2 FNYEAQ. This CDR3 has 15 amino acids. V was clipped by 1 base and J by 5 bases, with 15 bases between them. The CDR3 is CASSLGQVAGDEQYF. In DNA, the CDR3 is TGTGCCAGCAGCTTAGGACAGGTAGCGGGCGACGAGCAGTACTTC. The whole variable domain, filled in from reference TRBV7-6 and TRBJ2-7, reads GAGVSQSPRYKVTKRGQDVALRCDPISGHVSLYWYRQALGQGPEFLTYFNYEAQQDKSGLPNDRFSAERPEGSISTLTIQRTEQRDSAMYRCASSLGQVAGDEQYFGPGTRLTVT.

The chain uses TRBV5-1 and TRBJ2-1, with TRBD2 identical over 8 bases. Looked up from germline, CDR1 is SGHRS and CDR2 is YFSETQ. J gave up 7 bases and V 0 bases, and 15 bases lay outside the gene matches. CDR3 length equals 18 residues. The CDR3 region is CASSLAGAGGSRVNEQFF. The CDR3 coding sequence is TGCGCCAGCAGCTTGGCCGGGGCGGGAGGTAGCAGGGTGAATGAGCAGTTCTTC. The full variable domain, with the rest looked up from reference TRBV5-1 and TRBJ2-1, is KAGVTQTPRYLIKTRGQQVTLSCSPISGHRSVSWYQQTPGQGLQFLFEYFSETQRNKGNFPGRFSGRQFSNSRSEMNVSTLELGDSALYLCASSLAGAGGSRVNEQFFGPGTRLTVL.

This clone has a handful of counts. CDR3 region: CASSEIGDGYTF. The CDR3 DNA follows: TGTGCCAGCAGTGAAATCGGGGATGGCTACACCTTC. V is TRBV6-1 and J is TRBJ1-2, with D hard to call. CDR3 length equals 12 residues. V lost 2 bases to trimming and J lost 6 bases, with 7 bases between them. Germline CDR1 is MNHNS and CDR2 is SASEGT.